What follows describes a single T cell receptor (beta chain). Its target is unknown. The data were taken from a study of CXCR3-negative and CXCR3-positive naive CD8 T cells. cDNA libraries for TRB were generated by 5' RACE incorporating UMI labels. TCRdb reprocessed the 5' RACE reads; each CDR3 protein has one entry and no DNA is given. The sample shows roughly 39,000 distinct CDR3 sequences, and about 10% sits with its ten largest clones. General study findings and limits: Comparably high diversity marked both naive subsets, whereas memory CD8+ cells had much lower diversity. Naive subsets expressed similar surface CD5; TRB CDR3 features served to infer TCR strength. Freshly isolated PBMCs were used in most assays, given partial CXCR3 loss after freezing.

Approximately 320,000 cells per CD8+ T cell subset were flow-sorted in triplicate. Looked up from germline, CDR1 is KGHSH and CDR2 is LQKENI. This CDR3 has 16 residues. The chain recombines TRBV18 with TRBJ2-1; TCRdb returns TRBD1, unconfirmable since there is no DNA. Source material: memory CD8+ T cells from blood. The sequence was obtained from a human donor in good health. Some clones in this sample may be carry-over from other donors' samples. This CDR3 reads CASSLIPGQETNEQFF.